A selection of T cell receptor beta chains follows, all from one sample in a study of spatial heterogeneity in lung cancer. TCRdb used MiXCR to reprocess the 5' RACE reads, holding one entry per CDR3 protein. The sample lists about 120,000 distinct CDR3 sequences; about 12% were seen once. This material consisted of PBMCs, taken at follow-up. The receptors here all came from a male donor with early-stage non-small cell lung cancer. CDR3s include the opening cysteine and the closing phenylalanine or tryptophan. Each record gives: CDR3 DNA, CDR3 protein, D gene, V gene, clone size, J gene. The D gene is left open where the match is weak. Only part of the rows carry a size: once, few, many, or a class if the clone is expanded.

CDR3nt: TGCAGTGCTAGGTCAACTCCGGGACTAGCTTTCACCGGGGAGCTGTTTTTT
CDR3aa: CSARSTPGLAFTGELFF
d_gene: TRBD2
v_gene: TRBV20-1
abundance: .
j_gene: TRBJ2-2

CDR3nt: TGTGCCAGCTCACCACCGGGGCGACAGGGGACCTTTAACTATGGCTACACCTTC
CDR3aa: CASSPPGRQGTFNYGYTF
d_gene: TRBD1
v_gene: TRBV18
abundance: .
j_gene: TRBJ1-2

CDR3nt: TGTGCCAGCAGCTTAGCGGCAGGGGGCGGAGGAGAGACCCAGTACTTC
CDR3aa: CASSLAAGGGGETQYF
d_gene: TRBD1
v_gene: TRBV7-2
abundance: medium-sized
j_gene: TRBJ2-5

CDR3nt: TGTGCCAGCAGCCTACAGGGGGCTGGAGGGGATACGCAGTATTTT
CDR3aa: CASSLQGAGGDTQYF
d_gene: TRBD1
v_gene: TRBV2
abundance: .
j_gene: TRBJ2-3

CDR3nt: TGCAGTGCTAGAGCCGACAGTTATGGCTACACCTTC
CDR3aa: CSARADSYGYTF
d_gene: .
v_gene: TRBV20-1
abundance: many
j_gene: TRBJ1-2

CDR3nt: TGCAGCTTTGGACTATCCAACAATGAGCAGTTCTTC
CDR3aa: CSFGLSNNEQFF
d_gene: .
v_gene: TRBV29-1
abundance: .
j_gene: TRBJ2-1

CDR3nt: TGCAGCGTCAAGGGACTAGCGGGGAATGAGCAGTTCTTC
CDR3aa: CSVKGLAGNEQFF
d_gene: TRBD2
v_gene: TRBV29-1
abundance: medium-sized
j_gene: TRBJ2-1

CDR3nt: TGCGCCAGCAGCTTGGGAATGGAGGGTCAGCCCCAGCATTTT
CDR3aa: CASSLGMEGQPQHF
d_gene: .
v_gene: TRBV5-1
abundance: few
j_gene: TRBJ1-5

CDR3nt: TGTGCCACCTCCCGGCAGGGGATGAACACCGGGGAGCTGTTTTTT
CDR3aa: CATSRQGMNTGELFF
d_gene: .
v_gene: TRBV24-1
abundance: .
j_gene: TRBJ2-2

CDR3nt: TGTGCCAGCAGTTTAGGGGGAATTAACACAGATACGCAGTATTTT
CDR3aa: CASSLGGINTDTQYF
d_gene: .
v_gene: TRBV27
abundance: few
j_gene: TRBJ2-3

CDR3nt: TGTGCCAGCAGTACAGGGGCTTATGGCTACACCTTC
CDR3aa: CASSTGAYGYTF
d_gene: TRBD1
v_gene: TRBV6-1
abundance: few
j_gene: TRBJ1-2

CDR3nt: TGTGCCAGCAGCCCTCGGACTAGCGTATCGAACACCGGGGAGCTGTTTTTT
CDR3aa: CASSPRTSVSNTGELFF
d_gene: TRBD2
v_gene: TRBV7-6
abundance: many
j_gene: TRBJ2-2

CDR3nt: TGTGCCAGCAGCCAAGATATGCAGGTTTTAAATGAAAAACTGTTTTTT
CDR3aa: CASSQDMQVLNEKLFF
d_gene: .
v_gene: TRBV3-1
abundance: .
j_gene: TRBJ1-4

CDR3nt: TGTGCCAGCAGTGGCTCAGGGACGGAGACCCAGTACTTC
CDR3aa: CASSGSGTETQYF
d_gene: .
v_gene: TRBV6-5
abundance: .
j_gene: TRBJ2-5

CDR3nt: TGTGCCAGCAGCTTAGCGGAAACACTGAACACTGAAGCTTTCTTT
CDR3aa: CASSLAETLNTEAFF
d_gene: .
v_gene: TRBV7-2
abundance: .
j_gene: TRBJ1-1

CDR3nt: TGCGCCAGCAGCCAAGATCGAGGGGTATCTGAAGCTTTCTTT
CDR3aa: CASSQDRGVSEAFF
d_gene: .
v_gene: TRBV4-1
abundance: .
j_gene: TRBJ1-1

CDR3nt: TGTGCCAGCAGCAAAGCCGCAGATTTCCAAGAGACCCAGTACTTC
CDR3aa: CASSKAADFQETQYF
d_gene: .
v_gene: TRBV21-1
abundance: .
j_gene: TRBJ2-5

CDR3nt: TGCGCCAGCGAGCCCGGACAGGGAGAGACCCAGTACTTC
CDR3aa: CASEPGQGETQYF
d_gene: TRBD1
v_gene: TRBV4-1
abundance: many
j_gene: TRBJ2-5

CDR3nt: TGTGCCAGCAGCCCTTGGGGAGACCGAAACCCCGAGCAGTACTTC
CDR3aa: CASSPWGDRNPEQYF
d_gene: .
v_gene: TRBV7-9
abundance: .
j_gene: TRBJ2-7

CDR3nt: TGCAGCGTTGGGACCGGGACACTCTATGGCTACACCTTC
CDR3aa: CSVGTGTLYGYTF
d_gene: .
v_gene: TRBV29-1
abundance: .
j_gene: TRBJ1-2

CDR3nt: TGTGCCAGCAGCTTAGTGATATCCAACAATGAGCAGTTCTTC
CDR3aa: CASSLVISNNEQFF
d_gene: .
v_gene: TRBV7-2
abundance: many
j_gene: TRBJ2-1

CDR3nt: TGTGCCATCAGTGAGTCCTCCGGGACAGTATACAATGAGCAGTTCTTC
CDR3aa: CAISESSGTVYNEQFF
d_gene: TRBD1
v_gene: TRBV10-3
abundance: few
j_gene: TRBJ2-1

CDR3nt: TGTGCCAGCAGTTTAGGTTCAGGACAGGCATATGGCTACACCTTC
CDR3aa: CASSLGSGQAYGYTF
d_gene: TRBD1
v_gene: TRBV28
abundance: .
j_gene: TRBJ1-2

CDR3nt: TGCGCCAGCAGCTTAATTGGGGGAGACTATGGCTACACCTTC
CDR3aa: CASSLIGGDYGYTF
d_gene: .
v_gene: TRBV5-1
abundance: many
j_gene: TRBJ1-2

CDR3nt: TGCGCCAGCAGCTTGGCCTTGGATACGCAGTATTTT
CDR3aa: CASSLALDTQYF
d_gene: .
v_gene: TRBV5-1
abundance: .
j_gene: TRBJ2-3

CDR3nt: TGTGCCACCAGTAATAGGGGCAATGTGGCTGAAGCTTTCTTT
CDR3aa: CATSNRGNVAEAFF
d_gene: .
v_gene: TRBV24-1
abundance: once
j_gene: TRBJ1-1

CDR3nt: TGTGCCAGCAGCCGGACAGACAATGAGCAGTTCTTC
CDR3aa: CASSRTDNEQFF
d_gene: .
v_gene: TRBV12-3/TRBV12-4
abundance: .
j_gene: TRBJ2-1

CDR3nt: TGTGCCAGCAGCTCACAGGGGGGCACAGATACGCAGTATTTT
CDR3aa: CASSSQGGTDTQYF
d_gene: TRBD1
v_gene: TRBV7-9
abundance: few
j_gene: TRBJ2-3

CDR3nt: TGCGCCAGCAGCTCCCCGGGGAGGGCTCGCTACGAGCAGTACTTC
CDR3aa: CASSSPGRARYEQYF
d_gene: TRBD2
v_gene: TRBV5-1
abundance: few
j_gene: TRBJ2-7

CDR3nt: TGTGCCAGCCAGGCGGGGGCCGGGCAAGAGACCCAGTACTTC
CDR3aa: CASQAGAGQETQYF
d_gene: .
v_gene: TRBV25-1
abundance: few
j_gene: TRBJ2-5

CDR3nt: TGCAGTGCTAGAGTCTCGTGGGACACTGAAGCTTTCTTT
CDR3aa: CSARVSWDTEAFF
d_gene: .
v_gene: TRBV20-1
abundance: many
j_gene: TRBJ1-1

CDR3nt: TGTGCCAGCAGCTTGACAGGTGGAGATACGCAGTATTTT
CDR3aa: CASSLTGGDTQYF
d_gene: .
v_gene: TRBV5-4
abundance: .
j_gene: TRBJ2-3

CDR3nt: TGTGCCAGCAGCACAGATACGCAGTATTTT
CDR3aa: CASSTDTQYF
d_gene: .
v_gene: TRBV2
abundance: .
j_gene: TRBJ2-3

CDR3nt: TGCAGTACTACCAGACAGGGCGGAGTCTCCGGGGAGCTGTTTTTT
CDR3aa: CSTTRQGGVSGELFF
d_gene: TRBD1
v_gene: TRBV20-1
abundance: .
j_gene: TRBJ2-2

CDR3nt: TGTGCCAGCAGCCGAGGACAGGCGAACACCGGGGAGCTGTTTTTT
CDR3aa: CASSRGQANTGELFF
d_gene: TRBD1
v_gene: TRBV5-5
abundance: few
j_gene: TRBJ2-2

CDR3nt: TGTGCCAGCAGCCCCTGGACCATCGACGAGCAGTACTTC
CDR3aa: CASSPWTIDEQYF
d_gene: .
v_gene: TRBV11-2
abundance: .
j_gene: TRBJ2-7

CDR3nt: TGTGCCAGCAGCTTCAGGGGGGAGGGTACGCAGTATTTT
CDR3aa: CASSFRGEGTQYF
d_gene: .
v_gene: TRBV7-3
abundance: .
j_gene: TRBJ2-3

CDR3nt: TGTGCCAGCAGTACAGGGTTCACAGATACGCAGTATTTT
CDR3aa: CASSTGFTDTQYF
d_gene: .
v_gene: TRBV12-3/TRBV12-4
abundance: .
j_gene: TRBJ2-3

CDR3nt: TGTGCCAGCAGTAGGGACAGGAGCACAGATACGCAGTATTTT
CDR3aa: CASSRDRSTDTQYF
d_gene: TRBD1
v_gene: TRBV9
abundance: many
j_gene: TRBJ2-3

CDR3nt: TGCGCCAGCAGCCAAGAAGGAAGGGCAGATACGCAGTATTTT
CDR3aa: CASSQEGRADTQYF
d_gene: .
v_gene: TRBV4-1
abundance: many
j_gene: TRBJ2-3

CDR3nt: TGTGCCAGCAGCTTAGTCTCACATAATAATTCACCCCTCCACTTT
CDR3aa: CASSLVSHNNSPLHF
d_gene: .
v_gene: TRBV7-2
abundance: few
j_gene: TRBJ1-6

CDR3nt: TGTGCCAGCAGCTCTGGGCCTAGCTCCTACAATGAGCAGTTCTTC
CDR3aa: CASSSGPSSYNEQFF
d_gene: .
v_gene: TRBV7-3
abundance: many
j_gene: TRBJ2-1

CDR3nt: TGTGCCAGCAGTGACCCGATCTCTGGAAACACCATATATTTT
CDR3aa: CASSDPISGNTIYF
d_gene: .
v_gene: TRBV25-1
abundance: .
j_gene: TRBJ1-3

CDR3nt: TGTGCCAGCAGTTTAGGAGGGGCTATCGGGACAGGGGCCTACGAGCAGTACTTC
CDR3aa: CASSLGGAIGTGAYEQYF
d_gene: TRBD1
v_gene: TRBV12-3/TRBV12-4
abundance: few
j_gene: TRBJ2-7

CDR3nt: TGTGCCAGCAGCCTACTAGCGGGGGCCTACAATGAGCAGTTCTTC
CDR3aa: CASSLLAGAYNEQFF
d_gene: TRBD2
v_gene: TRBV11-2
abundance: many
j_gene: TRBJ2-1

CDR3nt: TGTGCCAGCAGCGTCGGGACAGAAGTCACAGATACGCAGTATTTT
CDR3aa: CASSVGTEVTDTQYF
d_gene: TRBD1
v_gene: TRBV9
abundance: few
j_gene: TRBJ2-3

CDR3nt: TGCGCCAGCAGCTTGGGGGCCGGACAGGGAACGTACGAGCAGTACTTC
CDR3aa: CASSLGAGQGTYEQYF
d_gene: TRBD1
v_gene: TRBV5-1
abundance: .
j_gene: TRBJ2-7

CDR3nt: TGCGCCAGCAACGGTGAGGCCAATGAGCAGTTCTTC
CDR3aa: CASNGEANEQFF
d_gene: .
v_gene: TRBV5-1
abundance: many
j_gene: TRBJ2-1

CDR3nt: TGTGCCAGCAGTTCCTTACGAAGCCGGGACAGGAACACTGAAGCTTTCTTT
CDR3aa: CASSSLRSRDRNTEAFF
d_gene: TRBD1
v_gene: TRBV28
abundance: few
j_gene: TRBJ1-1

CDR3nt: TGCGCCAGCAGCAGGGGACAGGGGGCGATGGAGACCCAGTACTTC
CDR3aa: CASSRGQGAMETQYF
d_gene: TRBD1
v_gene: TRBV5-1
abundance: .
j_gene: TRBJ2-5

CDR3nt: TGTGCCAGCAGCGACCGGGACAGGGGGAGTGAGACCCAGTACTTC
CDR3aa: CASSDRDRGSETQYF
d_gene: TRBD1
v_gene: TRBV7-9
abundance: .
j_gene: TRBJ2-5

CDR3nt: TGCAGCGTTTTCAGCTCCATCTCCTACGAGCAGTACTTC
CDR3aa: CSVFSSISYEQYF
d_gene: .
v_gene: TRBV29-1
abundance: many
j_gene: TRBJ2-7

CDR3nt: TGTGCCAGCACCCAGCGCCGGGACACCGGGGAGCTGTTTTTT
CDR3aa: CASTQRRDTGELFF
d_gene: .
v_gene: TRBV7-9
abundance: .
j_gene: TRBJ2-2

CDR3nt: TGTGCCAGCAGTTACTACAATAGCAATCAGCCCCAGCATTTT
CDR3aa: CASSYYNSNQPQHF
d_gene: .
v_gene: TRBV6-2/TRBV6-3
abundance: .
j_gene: TRBJ1-5

CDR3nt: TGTGCCAGCAGCCAAGCCCCAGGGGGAGGGGGCTATGGCTACACCTTC
CDR3aa: CASSQAPGGGGYGYTF
d_gene: TRBD1
v_gene: TRBV3-1
abundance: .
j_gene: TRBJ1-2

CDR3nt: TGTGCCAGCAGGAAAGGGGGCGGTAAAATTGCGAACACTGAAGCTTTCTTT
CDR3aa: CASRKGGGKIANTEAFF
d_gene: TRBD1
v_gene: TRBV28
abundance: many
j_gene: TRBJ1-1